The present entry profiles one T cell receptor (beta chain) with its context. Its antigen is unknown. The source of the sample is a study of T cells in Graves' hyperthyroidism and ophthalmopathy. CDR3 length: 15 residues. Germline V gene data show CDR1 as DFQATT and CDR2 as SNEGSKA (reference sequence). V was clipped by 0 bases and J by 5 bases; unmatched bases: 9. It was RNA transcripts that yielded the amplified TCR beta CDR3 regions. A first-round RT-PCR of the TCR CDR3 used the HTBI primer set. TCRdb passed the multiplex PCR reads through MiXCR, listing each CDR3 protein once. The table lists 450,000 to 650,000 distinct CDR3 sequences, roughly 15% of them singletons. Findings of the study overall: A model of 13 V-J features distinguished ophthalmopathy from stable hyperthyroidism.

The chain links TRBV20-1 to TRBJ2-7; 8 positions match TRBD1. The TCR sequence derives from a woman aged 18-29 years with Graves' ophthalmopathy. The specimen was blood. CDR3 DNA: TGCAGTGCTAGAGATACCGGGACAGGTCCTAACGAGCAGTACTTC. Translated: CSARDTGTGPNEQYF.